The 29 T cell receptor beta chains listed next were all sequenced from one sample in a study of blood T cell repertoires in COVID-19. Data came from immunoSEQ multiplex PCR; TCRdb stores just in-frame clones and leaves some out. The sample includes roughly 220,000 clones, about nine tenths of them seen just once. Specimen: peripheral blood. Receptor source: a man aged 80 or over with acute or convalescent COVID-19.

The chain carries TRBV19 and TRBJ2-7; TRBD2 matches at 12 bases. V shed 6 bases and J 6 bases; nucleotides not matched to a gene: 9. Germline V gene data show CDR1 as LNHDA and CDR2 as SQIVND (reference sequence). CDR3 length: 15 residues. This CDR3 is CASSPTSGSMSEQYV. CDR3 nucleotide sequence: TGTGCCAGTAGCCCGACTAGCGGGAGTATGTCCGAGCAGTACGTC.

The rearrangement joins TRBV19 to TRBJ1-1; D perhaps matches TRBD1 (6 bases). Trimming took 6 bases from V and 1 from J, leaving 12 bases between them. The CDR3 contains 14 residues. Germline-derived CDR1 and CDR2 are LNHDA and SQIVND (reference sequence). The CDR3 coding sequence is TGTGCCAGTAGCCCCAGGGGAGAGAACACTGAAGCTTTCTTT. It translates to CASSPRGENTEAFF.

This clone turned up a few times. This chain connects TRBV6-6 to TRBJ2-7, with a tentative D call TRBD1 (6 bases). The CDR3 is 13 residues long. Germline CDR1 and CDR2: MNHNY and SVGAGI (reference sequence). V was clipped by 7 bases and J by 0 bases, with 10 bases between them. The CDR3 coding sequence is TGTGCCAGCAAACTAGGGGGCTCCTACGAGCAGTACGTC. This codes for CASKLGGSYEQYV.

The genes are TRBV6-5 and TRBJ1-2; 10 nucleotides line up with TRBD1. CDR1 MNHEY and CDR2 SVGAGI come from the germline V gene. This CDR3 spans 15 amino acids. Trimming at V came to 2 bases and at J to 7 bases, leaving 7 bases not matched to a gene. CDR3 sequence reads: CASSYDRGLVGGYTF. In nucleotides, the CDR3 is TGTGCCAGCAGTTACGACAGGGGGCTAGTCGGTGGCTACACCTTC.

This sequence joins TRBV27 and TRBJ2-5; 8 nucleotides agree with TRBD1. This CDR3 comprises 13 residues. Germline V gives CDR1 MNHEY, CDR2 SMNVEV (reference sequence). Losses at the gene ends were 5 bases for V and 7 bases for J; bases not matched to a gene: 6. This chain's CDR3 is CASSPWTGLTQYF. Written as DNA, the CDR3 is TGTGCCAGCAGTCCGTGGACAGGGTTGACCCAGTACTTC.

J is TRBJ2-1 and V is TRBV28; no clear D. The germline V gene encodes CDR1 MDHEN and CDR2 SYDVKM. Trimming cost V 6 bases and J 2 bases, with 17 bases left between them. The CDR3 contains 16 residues. CDR3 protein: CASSSPTSGTYNEQFF. DNA of the CDR3: TGTGCCAGCAGCTCCCCGACGTCGGGTACCTACAATGAGCAGTTCTTC.

In this sample, this clone turned up once. The chain employs TRBV7-9 and TRBJ1-1; TRBD1 agrees at 10 bases. CDR3 length equals 15 residues. V gave up 1 base and J gave up 4 bases; unmatched junction bases: 3. Germline lookup yields CDR1 SEHNR and CDR2 FQNEAQ (reference sequence). The CDR3: CASSLGGTGATEAFF. Here the CDR3 DNA reads TGTGCCAGCAGCTTAGGCGGGACAGGGGCCACTGAAGCTTTCTTT.

V usage is TRBV7-3 and J usage is TRBJ2-2, with 8 positions matching TRBD2. CDR3 length: 15 residues. Germline V gene lookup returns CDR1 SGHTA and CDR2 FQGTGA. The V gene end was trimmed by 5 bases and the J gene end by 3 bases; junction bases not matched to a gene: 5. In nucleotides, the CDR3 is TGTGCCAGCAGCCCTCGGGGGGGGGACACCGGGGAGCTGTTTTTT. This encodes CASSPRGGDTGELFF.

The chain employs TRBV11-3 and TRBJ2-5; a possible D gene is TRBD2 (6 bases). Per germline, CDR1 SGHNT and CDR2 YENEEA. V lost 4 bases, J lost 5 bases, and 20 bases lay in between. The CDR3 totals 16 residues. The CDR3 DNA reads as TGTGCCAGCAGCTCTTGGGACTCCCGAGTAGCGGAGACCCAGTACTTC. Residues: CASSSWDSRVAETQYF.

CDR3 DNA: TGTGCCAGCAGTCGTAGCGGGACCTCCTACAATGAGCAGTTCTTC. Protein sequence: CASSRSGTSYNEQFF. The gene calls are TRBV11-2 and TRBJ2-1; 8 nucleotides match TRBD2. The V gene end was trimmed by 6 bases and the J gene end by 0 bases; junction bases not matched to a gene: 4. The germline CDR1 and CDR2 sequences are SGHAT and FQNNGV. This CDR3 is built from 15 residues.

The chain recombines TRBV14 with TRBJ1-5, with D uncertain. The germline V and J ends were trimmed by 1 base and 8 bases, with 9 bases remaining between them. The germline gives CDR1 SGHDN, CDR2 FVKESK. This CDR3 contains 13 residues. The CDR3 nucleotides are TGTGCCAGCAGCCAAGGGGTTCGGGAGCCCCAGCATTTT. This gives the protein CASSQGVREPQHF.

This chain uses TRBV5-8 with TRBJ2-5; 12 bases are shared with TRBD1. This CDR3 spans 19 amino acids. Germline CDR1 reads SGHTS; CDR2 reads YDEGEE. V lost 2 bases and J lost 0; bases outside the gene matches: 11. The CDR3 sequence is CASSFPAGTGGGYQETQYF. The CDR3 bases are TGTGCCAGCAGCTTCCCGGCCGGGACAGGGGGCGGGTACCAAGAGACCCAGTACTTC. Looking up the rest from reference TRBV5-8 and TRBJ2-5 gives the full variable domain: EAGVTQSPTHLIKTRGQQATLRCSPISGHTSVYWYQQALGLGLQFLLWYDEGEERNRGNFPPRFSGRQFPNYSSELNVNALELEDSALYLCASSFPAGTGGGYQETQYFGPGTRLLVL.

V gene TRBV10-1 combines with J gene TRBJ2-7, with 9 nucleotides matching TRBD2. Germline V gene data show CDR1 as WNHNN and CDR2 as SYGVQD (reference sequence). The CDR3 sequence is 15 residues long. Trimming cost V 3 bases and J 2 bases; bases outside gene matches: 5. CDR3 residues: CASSDPSGTTYEQYF. The DNA of the CDR3 is TGCGCCAGCAGTGACCCTAGCGGGACGACCTACGAGCAGTACTTC.

V and J are TRBV2 and TRBJ1-1; TRBD1 might be the D (5 bases). The CDR3 is 13 amino acids. Per germline, CDR1 SNHLY and CDR2 FYNNEI. V gave up 7 bases and J gave up 1 base, with 10 bases separating them. Here the CDR3 DNA reads TGTGCCAGCAATCAGGACAAGAACACTGAAGCTTTCTTT. It translates to CASNQDKNTEAFF.

The chain recombines TRBV7-6 with TRBJ2-2; D call uncertain. The CDR3 contains 15 residues. V was trimmed by 2 bases and J by 2 bases, leaving 9 bases between them. Germline V gives CDR1 SGHVS, CDR2 FNYEAQ. In DNA, the CDR3 is TGTGCCAGCAGCTTATTGGGCACAAACACCGGGGAGCTGTTTTTT. Translated: CASSLLGTNTGELFF.

The chain carries TRBV6-5 and TRBJ1-1, with D uncertain. The V gene lost 0 bases and the J gene lost 3 bases, with 8 bases spanning the gap. The germline V gene has CDR1 MNHEY and CDR2 SVGAGI. CDR3 size: 14 residues. CDR3 loop: CASSYSQRYTEAFF. CDR3 nucleotide sequence: TGTGCCAGCAGTTACTCCCAACGGTACACTGAAGCTTTCTTT.

The chain couples TRBV24-1 to TRBJ2-5; 8 bases align to TRBD1. Germline V gene sequence: CDR1 KGHDR, CDR2 SFDVKD. This CDR3 region has 15 residues. The ends lost 4 bases at V and 4 bases at J; junction bases unmatched: 7. The CDR3: CATSDKDRVRETQYF. The CDR3 nucleotides read TGTGCCACCAGTGACAAGGACAGGGTACGAGAGACCCAGTACTTC.

This chain uses TRBV4-2 with TRBJ2-1; 14 nucleotides agree with TRBD2. This CDR3 is built from 18 residues. Germline-derived CDR1 and CDR2 are LGHNA and YNFKEQ. J lost 8 bases, V lost 2 bases, and 11 bases had no gene match. The CDR3: CASSQSGLAGALVDEQFF. The DNA of the CDR3 is TGTGCCAGCAGCCAATCGGGACTAGCGGGAGCTTTGGTCGATGAGCAGTTCTTC.

The chain is built from TRBV7-3 and TRBJ2-3; D not certain. Germline CDR1 reads SGHTA; CDR2 reads FQGTGA. The V and J ends lost 2 bases and 2 bases respectively, with 5 bases between them. The CDR3 is 13 amino acids. The chain's CDR3 is CASSLAYTDTQYF. CDR3 nucleotide sequence: TGTGCCAGCAGCTTAGCGTACACAGATACGCAGTATTTT.

This chain connects TRBV19 to TRBJ1-5, with 8 positions matching TRBD1. J gave up 4 bases and V 7 bases, and 12 bases lay outside the gene matches. Looked up from germline, CDR1 is LNHDA and CDR2 is SQIVND (reference sequence). The CDR3 consists of 16 residues. This CDR3 is CASIKTGAATNQPQHF. CDR3 bases: TGTGCCAGTATTAAGACAGGGGCAGCGACTAATCAGCCCCAGCATTTT. Based on the CDR3 plus reference TRBV19 and TRBJ1-5, the full variable domain is DGGITQSPKYLFRKEGQNVTLSCEQNLNHDAMYWYRQDPGQGLRLIYYSQIVNDFQKGDIAEGYSVSREKKESFPLTVTSAQKNPTAFYLCASIKTGAATNQPQHFGDGTRLSIL.

This clone has more than one count but fewer than ten. V and J are TRBV12-3 or TRBV12-4 and TRBJ1-5; no reliable D call. V was clipped by 6 bases and J by 6 bases, with 12 bases between them. The CDR3 is made up of 13 amino acids. The CDR3, as DNA: TGTGCCAGCAGCCGACCCTCGGGTCAGCCCCAGCATTTT. Its translation: CASSRPSGQPQHF.

This sequence joins TRBV6-6 and TRBJ1-2, with 8 bases aligning to TRBD1. Germline CDR1 and CDR2: MNHNY and SVGAGI (reference sequence). The CDR3 covers 14 residues. The V and J ends lost 4 bases and 4 bases, in that order; junction bases with no gene match: 5. CDR3 nucleotide sequence: TGTGCCAGCAGTTCCGCAGGGGGCGGCTATGGCTACACCTTC. This translates into CASSSAGGGYGYTF.

The chain has TRBV10-3 and TRBJ2-7; 8 bases align to TRBD1. V was pared by 2 bases and J by 4 bases, with 10 bases of the junction left unmatched. The CDR3 is 16 amino acids. CDR1 is ENHRY, CDR2 SYGVKD, per germline. DNA for the CDR3: TGTGCCATCAGTGAGGATGGAAACAGGGGGGAATACGAGCAGTACGTC. The encoded protein is CAISEDGNRGEYEQYV.

This chain uses TRBV11-1 with TRBJ2-1, with 11 bases matching TRBD2. V lost 5 bases and J lost 1; bases outside the gene matches: 4. Looked up from germline, CDR1 is SGHAT and CDR2 is FQDESV (reference sequence). The CDR3 length is 16 residues. CDR3 sequence: CASSLRLAGSYNEQFF. DNA for the CDR3: TGTGCCAGCAGCCTCAGACTAGCGGGGTCCTACAATGAGCAGTTCTTC.

J is TRBJ2-1 and V is TRBV5-1; no clear D. This CDR3 contains 15 residues. The V end lost 4 bases, the J end lost 0 bases, and 11 bases lay between the germline ends. Germline CDR1 SGHRS, CDR2 YFSETQ. Here the CDR3 DNA reads TGCGCCAGCAGCCCCCCCCGTTCCTCCTACAATGAGCAGTTCTTC. It codes for CASSPPRSSYNEQFF.

V gene TRBV19 combines with J gene TRBJ1-5, with TRBD1 as a possible D gene (6 bases). Germline V CDR1 and CDR2: LNHDA, SQIVND (reference sequence). The V end was cut by 7 bases, the J end by 0 bases, with 22 bases between. The CDR3 has 18 amino acids. The CDR3, as DNA: TGTGCCAGTAACGCCCGGGCAGGGAGGGGACATAGCAATCAGCCCCAGCATTTT. The encoded protein is CASNARAGRGHSNQPQHF.

The chain carries TRBV28 and TRBJ1-4; D is possibly TRBD1 (6 bases). The CDR3 is 15 residues long. The germline V gene encodes CDR1 MDHEN and CDR2 SYDVKM. Trimming pared 5 bases from V and 16 bases from J, leaving 26 bases between. The CDR3, as DNA: TGTGCCAGCAGTACTAACCGGGACACCTTATCGAAAGGGTTTTTT. It codes for CASSTNRDTLSKGFF.

This clone appeared a single time. This chain connects TRBV18 to TRBJ2-3, with no clear D. This CDR3 is built from 15 residues. Germline CDR1 and CDR2: KGHSH and LQKENI. V lost 5 bases, J lost 10 bases, and 22 bases lay in between. CDR3 sequence: CASSSKNDPWAPQYF. In DNA form, the CDR3 reads TGTGCCAGCTCATCGAAGAATGACCCGTGGGCGCCGCAGTATTTT.

The V call is TRBV9, the J call TRBJ2-7; a weak D match, TRBD2 (5 bases). V lost 4 bases and J 6 bases, leaving 14 bases between the germline ends. CDR1 and CDR2 (germline): SGDLS, YYNGEE. This CDR3 has 13 residues. The CDR3 here is CASSLRPGFEQYV. Written as DNA, the CDR3 is TGTGCCAGCAGCCTTAGACCGGGGTTCGAGCAGTACGTC.